The clone carrying this T cell receptor beta chain was recorded only once. This entry comes from a study of blood T cell repertoires in COVID-19. Methods used by the authors: By means of reference gene primer amplification, nucleated cell counts were estimated. TCRdb's copy holds only in-frame clones and misses some; the assay was immunoSEQ multiplex PCR. The DNA was the basis for D and trimming; V, J and clone size are from that table. The sample consists of approximately 280,000 clones, just under 90% of them appearing once. Individuals aged about 18 to 95 years were recruited from 24 US areas. Cohort placement rested on clinical history that participants reported themselves. This sequence originates from a woman aged 55-69 years who had recovered from COVID-19. The material sequenced was PBMCs or T cells enriched from blood (not recorded which).

CDR3 protein: CASSPRGSGASSYNEQFF. CDR3 DNA: TGTGCCAGCAGCCCAAGGGGGAGCGGGGCGAGCTCCTACAATGAGCAGTTCTTC. This chain connects TRBV2 to TRBJ2-1, with D maybe TRBD2 (7 bases). This CDR3 spans 18 amino acids. Germline V CDR1 and CDR2: SNHLY, FYNNEI. Trimming shortened V by 6 bases and J by 0 bases, and 21 bases separated the two germline ends.